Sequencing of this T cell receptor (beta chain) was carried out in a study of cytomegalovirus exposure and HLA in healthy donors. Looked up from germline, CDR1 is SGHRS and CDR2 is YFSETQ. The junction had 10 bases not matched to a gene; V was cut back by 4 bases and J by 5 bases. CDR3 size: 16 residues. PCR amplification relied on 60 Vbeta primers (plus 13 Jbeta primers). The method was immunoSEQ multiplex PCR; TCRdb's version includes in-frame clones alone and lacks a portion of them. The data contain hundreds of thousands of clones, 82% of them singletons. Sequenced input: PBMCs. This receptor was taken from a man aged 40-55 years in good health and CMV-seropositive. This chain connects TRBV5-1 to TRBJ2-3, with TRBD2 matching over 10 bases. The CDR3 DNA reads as TGCGCCAGCAGCCCCCGAGCGGGAGGGCCTAAAGATACGCAGTATTTT. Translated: CASSPRAGGPKDTQYF. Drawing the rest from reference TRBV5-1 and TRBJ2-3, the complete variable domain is KAGVTQTPRYLIKTRGQQVTLSCSPISGHRSVSWYQQTPGQGLQFLFEYFSETQRNKGNFPGRFSGRQFSNSRSEMNVSTLELGDSALYLCASSPRAGGPKDTQYFGPGTRLTVL.